The TCR beta chain under discussion was sequenced for a study of blood T cells in healthy people across ages. Study results and limitations: Naive T cell percentage and TCR beta diversity correlated strongly.

Turning to this clonotype: Its specificity is unknown. At one boundary the junction diverges from the germline segment, which might be a read error.

Together with a sample-barcoded 5' primer, a J-beta primer mix was included in a second PCR lasting about 7 to 11 cycles. Every molecule of cDNA carried a tag from a template-switch adaptor with 12 random nucleotides. In TCRdb, the 5' RACE reads were re-called with MiXCR into one record per CDR3 protein. The sample contains roughly 1,100,000 distinct CDR3 sequences, almost 25% of which appear only once. The data were also submitted as part of a second study, on T cells of mothers and their children. From that study: Slightly, though not significantly, more overlap was seen in related than in unrelated mother-child pairs.

The clonotype originates from a girl aged 2 to 10 in good health. The sample was blood.

Written as DNA, the CDR3 is TGCAGTGCTAGGCGAGGATCCCACTTC. Translated, it gives CSARRGSHF. This chain uses TRBV20-1 with TRBJ2-5; the D is unclear. Germline V CDR1 and CDR2: DFQATT, SNEGSKA (reference sequence). The CDR3 consists of 9 residues.